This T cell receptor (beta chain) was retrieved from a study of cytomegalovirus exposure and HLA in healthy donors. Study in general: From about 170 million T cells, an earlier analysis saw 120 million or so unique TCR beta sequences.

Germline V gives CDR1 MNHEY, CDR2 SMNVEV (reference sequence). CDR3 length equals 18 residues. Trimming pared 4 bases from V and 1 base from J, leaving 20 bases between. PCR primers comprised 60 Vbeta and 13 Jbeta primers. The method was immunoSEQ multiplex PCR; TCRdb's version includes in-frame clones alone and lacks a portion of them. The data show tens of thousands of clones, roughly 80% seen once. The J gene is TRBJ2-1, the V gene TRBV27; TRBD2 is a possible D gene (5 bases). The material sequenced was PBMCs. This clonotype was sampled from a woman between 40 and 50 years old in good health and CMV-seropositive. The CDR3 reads CASSSRLLVGGSYNEQFF. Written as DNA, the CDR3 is TGTGCCAGCAGTTCAAGACTACTAGTGGGCGGATCCTACAATGAGCAGTTCTTC.